This T cell receptor beta chain was sequenced for a study of human T cells and chemical hapten exposure. General study findings and limits: PT1 expanded TCR counts correlated positively with patch test score.

Germline values: CDR1 SGHTA, CDR2 FQGTGA. V dropped 4 bases and J dropped 6; count of bases not matched to a gene: 7. The CDR3 has 16 amino acids. This clonotype has just a few counts. No antigen is known for it. Time point meaning: patch test 2, 6 weeks after DPC sensitization. Documented treatment: therapeutic diphenylcyclopropenone sensitization with weekly scalp DPC. MiXCR, run by TCRdb on the RACE reads, gives a single entry per CDR3 protein. The table has some 80,000 distinct CDR3 sequences, about 9.9% seen once; the top ten hold about 1.4%. The source was whole blood, collected in connection with sensitization to the hapten diphenylcyclopropenone (DPC). The TCR was taken from a man in his late teens or twenties with alopecia areata. Some clones in this sample may be carry-over from other donors' samples. The chain links TRBV7-3 to TRBJ2-3; 13 bases align to TRBD2. The DNA for the CDR3 is TGTGCCAGCAGCTCAGGGACTAGCGGGGCGTGGGATACGCAGTATTTT. It translates to CASSSGTSGAWDTQYF.